This T cell receptor beta chain stems from a study of blood T cell repertoires in COVID-19 (TCRdb year 2020). At the level of the whole study: Samples covering the acute and convalescent phases of COVID-19 were provided by collaborators in the United States, Italy and Spain. The material from the prospective study consisted of cDNA or gDNA derived from T cells, B-cell-depleted T cells, or PBMCs. The dataset comprised deeply sampled blood TCRbeta repertoires from subjects exposed to, actively infected with, or recovered from COVID-19. The repertoires were released in a freely available public database intended as a resource for research on the immune response to SARS-CoV-2. The samples were drawn from the first 160 participants of the ongoing ImmuneRACE study and from 1,254 subjects provided by 6 global collaborators. A de-identified subject ID, COVID-19 status, age in years and sex were almost always included in the sample metadata. Where available, HLA class I and class II types were obtained from metadata supplied by the sample provider rather than from assay-based typing. The paper's findings and limits, for the study overall: The amount of clinical and demographic metadata varied by source and participant and was provided uncurated.

A note on this clone: It lacks a known antigen. Base qualities are missing; no much larger clone stands one base away.

Whole blood was collected in K2EDTA tubes by collaborating institutions according to the institutions' own protocols. Collaborator samples were shipped for TCRbeta analysis as frozen whole blood, isolated PBMCs, or DNA extracted from either sample type. CDR1 and CDR2, looked up from the germline V gene, are KGHSH and LQKENI. Relative to germline, V is missing 3 bases and J is missing 12 bases, with 9 bases of the junction outside any gene match. The CDR3 goes from the cysteine to the phenylalanine over 14 residues. CDR3 DNA only is kept here, 42 bases in frame from base 1. TCRbeta CDR3 regions were amplified from genomic DNA by means of the immunoSEQ Assay, a bias-controlled multiplex PCR. Concerning the study's data processing: The number of nucleated cells in each sample was estimated by amplification of reference gene primers within the assay. Sequence reads were collapsed and filtered to measure the absolute abundance of every unique TCRbeta CDR3 rearrangement. Productive Simpson clonality was computed per sample as the square root of Simpson's diversity index over productive rearrangements. TCRdb took this table from immuneACCESS and kept in-frame rearrangements with V and J called. Such tables lack part of the clones; where checked against another copy, unresolved V genes explain under half of the gap, and the rest is unexplained. That table is the source of V, J and clone size, and D and trimming were worked out from the DNA. Counted in this sample were 98,000 or so clones; approximately 88% of them appeared once. The ten largest make up 4.5% to 5.5% of the sample.

The sample taken for sequencing was peripheral blood. Recombination connected TRBV18 to TRBJ2-1; TRBD1 aligns with 9 central bases. The clonotype comes from a human donor in a cohort sampled during active COVID-19. The CDR3 is CASSPPSQGQGQFF. The DNA reads TGTGCCAGCTCACCCCCTTCCCAGGGACAGGGGCAGTTCTTC.